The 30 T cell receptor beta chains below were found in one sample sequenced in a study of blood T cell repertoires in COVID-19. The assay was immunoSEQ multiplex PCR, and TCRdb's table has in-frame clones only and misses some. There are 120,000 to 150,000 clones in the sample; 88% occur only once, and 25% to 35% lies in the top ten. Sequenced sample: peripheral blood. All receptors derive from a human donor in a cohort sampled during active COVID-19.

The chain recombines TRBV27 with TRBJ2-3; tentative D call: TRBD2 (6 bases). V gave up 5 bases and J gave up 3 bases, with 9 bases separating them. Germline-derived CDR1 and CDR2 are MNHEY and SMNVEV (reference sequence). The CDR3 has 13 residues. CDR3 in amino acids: CASSPRGTDTQYF. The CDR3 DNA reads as TGTGCCAGCAGTCCGCGGGGTACAGATACGCAGTATTTT.

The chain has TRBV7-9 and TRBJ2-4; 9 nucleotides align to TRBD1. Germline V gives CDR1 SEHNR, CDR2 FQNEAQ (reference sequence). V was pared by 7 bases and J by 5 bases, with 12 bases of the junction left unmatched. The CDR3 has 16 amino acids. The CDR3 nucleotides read TGTGCCAGCAACCTACAGGGGGCCCGGGGTGAAAACATTCAGTACTTC. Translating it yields CASNLQGARGENIQYF.

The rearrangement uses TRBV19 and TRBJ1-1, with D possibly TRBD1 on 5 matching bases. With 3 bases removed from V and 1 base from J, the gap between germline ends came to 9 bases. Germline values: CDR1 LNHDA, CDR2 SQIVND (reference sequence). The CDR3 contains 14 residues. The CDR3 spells CASSMDKRNTEAFF. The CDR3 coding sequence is TGTGCCAGTAGTATGGACAAACGGAACACTGAAGCTTTCTTT.

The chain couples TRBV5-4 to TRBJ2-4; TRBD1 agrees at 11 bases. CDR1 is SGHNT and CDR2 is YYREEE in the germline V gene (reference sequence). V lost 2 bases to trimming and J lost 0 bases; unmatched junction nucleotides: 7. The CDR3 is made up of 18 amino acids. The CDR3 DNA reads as TGTGCCAGCAGCTTAGGACAGGGGGCCTCTCTAGCCAAAAACATTCAGTACTTC. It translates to CASSLGQGASLAKNIQYF.

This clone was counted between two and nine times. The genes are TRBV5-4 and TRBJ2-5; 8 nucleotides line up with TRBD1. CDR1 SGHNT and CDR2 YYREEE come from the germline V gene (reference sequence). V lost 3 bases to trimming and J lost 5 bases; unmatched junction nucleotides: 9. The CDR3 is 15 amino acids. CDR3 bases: TGTGCCAGCAGCTCCCGGGACAGGAATGCGGAGACCCAGTACTTC. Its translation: CASSSRDRNAETQYF.

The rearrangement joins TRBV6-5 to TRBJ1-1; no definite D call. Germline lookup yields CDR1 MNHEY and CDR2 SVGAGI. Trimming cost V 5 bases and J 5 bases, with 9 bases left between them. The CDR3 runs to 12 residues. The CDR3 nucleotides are TGTGCCAGCAGTAGAGTACGGACTGAAGCTTTCTTT. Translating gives CASSRVRTEAFF.

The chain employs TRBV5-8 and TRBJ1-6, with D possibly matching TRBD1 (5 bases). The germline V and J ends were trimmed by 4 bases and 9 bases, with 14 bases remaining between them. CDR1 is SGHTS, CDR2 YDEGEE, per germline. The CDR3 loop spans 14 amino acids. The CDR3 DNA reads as TGTGCCAGCAGCCCCAGGGTGAAACTTTCACCCCTCCACTTT. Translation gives CASSPRVKLSPLHF.

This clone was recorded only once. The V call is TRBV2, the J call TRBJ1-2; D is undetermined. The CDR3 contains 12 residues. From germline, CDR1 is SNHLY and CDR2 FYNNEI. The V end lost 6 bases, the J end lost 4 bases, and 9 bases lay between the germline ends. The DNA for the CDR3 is TGTGCCAGCAGCGCCCACACCTATGGCTACACCTTC. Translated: CASSAHTYGYTF.

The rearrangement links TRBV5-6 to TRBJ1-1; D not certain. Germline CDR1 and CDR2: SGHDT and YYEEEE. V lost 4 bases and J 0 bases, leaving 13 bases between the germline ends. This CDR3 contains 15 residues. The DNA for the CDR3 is TGTGCCAGCAGCCCTCCCAACAGCTTGAACACTGAAGCTTTCTTT. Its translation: CASSPPNSLNTEAFF.

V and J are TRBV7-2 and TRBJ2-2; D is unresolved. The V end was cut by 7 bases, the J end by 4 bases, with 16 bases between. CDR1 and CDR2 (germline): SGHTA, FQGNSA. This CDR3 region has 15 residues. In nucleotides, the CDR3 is TGTGCCAGCACCCTCGGATCCGGGTCCACCGGGGAGCTGTTTTTT. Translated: CASTLGSGSTGELFF.

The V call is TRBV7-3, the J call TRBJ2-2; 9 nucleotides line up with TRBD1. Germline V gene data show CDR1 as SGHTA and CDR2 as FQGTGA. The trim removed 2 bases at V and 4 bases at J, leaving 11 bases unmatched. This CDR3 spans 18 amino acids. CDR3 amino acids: CASSLGGQGLGGTGELFF. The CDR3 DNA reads TGTGCCAGCAGCTTAGGGGGACAGGGCCTTGGGGGCACCGGGGAGCTGTTTTTT.

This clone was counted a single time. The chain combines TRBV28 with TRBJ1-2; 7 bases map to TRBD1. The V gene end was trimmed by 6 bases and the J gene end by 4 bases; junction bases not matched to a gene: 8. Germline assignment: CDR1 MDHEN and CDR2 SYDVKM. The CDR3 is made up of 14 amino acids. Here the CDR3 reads CASSPGQRIYGYTF. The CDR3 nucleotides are TGTGCCAGCAGCCCGGGACAGAGAATCTATGGCTACACCTTC.

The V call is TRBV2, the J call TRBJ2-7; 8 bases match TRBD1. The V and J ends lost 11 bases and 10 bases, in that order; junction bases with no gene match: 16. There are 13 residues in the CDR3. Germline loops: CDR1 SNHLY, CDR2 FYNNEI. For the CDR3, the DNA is TGTGCCTCCAACGGGCCTCTGGACAGGGCCCAGTACTTC. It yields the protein CASNGPLDRAQYF. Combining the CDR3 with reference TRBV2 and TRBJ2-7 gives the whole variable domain EPEVTQTPSHQVTQMGQEVILRCVPISNHLYFYWYRQILGQKVEFLVSFYNNEISEKSEIFDDQFSVERPDGSNFTLKIRSTKLEDSAMYFCASNGPLDRAQYFGPGTRLTVT.

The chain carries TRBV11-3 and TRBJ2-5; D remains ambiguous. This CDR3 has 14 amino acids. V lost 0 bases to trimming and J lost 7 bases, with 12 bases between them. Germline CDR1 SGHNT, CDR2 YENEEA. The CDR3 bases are TGTGCCAGCAGCTTAGATGCACAGCCTGGGACCCAGTACTTC. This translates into CASSLDAQPGTQYF.

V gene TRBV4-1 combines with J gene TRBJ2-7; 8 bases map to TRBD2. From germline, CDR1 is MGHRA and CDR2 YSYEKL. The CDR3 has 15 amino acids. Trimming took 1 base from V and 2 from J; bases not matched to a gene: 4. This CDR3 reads CASSQGAGGPYEQYF. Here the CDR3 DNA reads TGCGCCAGCAGCCAAGGGGCGGGGGGCCCCTACGAGCAGTACTTC.

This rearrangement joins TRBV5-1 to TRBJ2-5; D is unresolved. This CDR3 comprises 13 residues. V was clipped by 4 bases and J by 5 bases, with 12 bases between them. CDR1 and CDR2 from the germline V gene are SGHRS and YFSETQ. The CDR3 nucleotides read TGCGCCAGCAGCGGCCCTCCCATCGAGACCCAGTACTTC. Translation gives CASSGPPIETQYF.

In nucleotides, the CDR3 is TGTGCCATCAGTCCGACAGGGGTGGCCTATGGCTACACCTTC. Protein product: CAISPTGVAYGYTF. The chain couples TRBV10-3 to TRBJ1-2; 8 bases line up with TRBD1. V shed 5 bases and J 4 bases; nucleotides not matched to a gene: 6. CDR1 and CDR2 (germline): ENHRY, SYGVKD. The CDR3 is 14 amino acids.

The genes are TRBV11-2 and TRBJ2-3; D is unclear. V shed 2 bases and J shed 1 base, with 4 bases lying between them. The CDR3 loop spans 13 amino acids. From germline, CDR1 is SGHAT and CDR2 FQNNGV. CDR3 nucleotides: TGTGCCAGCAGCTTACCTCGCACAGATACGCAGTATTTT. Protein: CASSLPRTDTQYF.

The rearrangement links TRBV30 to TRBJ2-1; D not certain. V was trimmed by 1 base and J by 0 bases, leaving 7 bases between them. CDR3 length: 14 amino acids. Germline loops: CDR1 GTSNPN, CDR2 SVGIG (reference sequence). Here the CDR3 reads CAWSAVNSYNEQFF. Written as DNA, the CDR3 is TGTGCCTGGAGTGCGGTGAACTCCTACAATGAGCAGTTCTTC.

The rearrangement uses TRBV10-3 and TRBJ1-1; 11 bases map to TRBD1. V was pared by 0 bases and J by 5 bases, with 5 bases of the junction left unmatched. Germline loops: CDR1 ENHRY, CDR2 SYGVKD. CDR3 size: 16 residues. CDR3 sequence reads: CAISESGTGGNTEAFF. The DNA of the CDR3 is TGTGCCATCAGTGAGTCGGGGACAGGGGGAAATACTGAAGCTTTCTTT.

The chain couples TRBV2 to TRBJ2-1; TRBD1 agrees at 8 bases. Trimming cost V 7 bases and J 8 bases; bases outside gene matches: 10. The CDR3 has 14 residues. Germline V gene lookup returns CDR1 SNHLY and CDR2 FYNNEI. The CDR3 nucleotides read TGTGCCAGCAACAGACAGGGGTCGGGTGATGAGCAGTTCTTC. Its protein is CASNRQGSGDEQFF.

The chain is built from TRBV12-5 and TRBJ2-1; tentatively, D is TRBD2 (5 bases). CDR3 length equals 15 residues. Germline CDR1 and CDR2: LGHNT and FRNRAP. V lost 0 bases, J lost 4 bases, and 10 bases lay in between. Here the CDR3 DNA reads TGTGCTAGTGGTTTGGTACTAGGCGGATACAATGAGCAGTTCTTC. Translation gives CASGLVLGGYNEQFF.

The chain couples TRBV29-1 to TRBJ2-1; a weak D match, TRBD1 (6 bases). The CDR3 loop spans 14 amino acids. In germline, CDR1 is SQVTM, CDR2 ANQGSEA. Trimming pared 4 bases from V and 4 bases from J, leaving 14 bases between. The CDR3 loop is CSVGNRALYNEQFF. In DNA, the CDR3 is TGCAGCGTTGGAAACAGGGCCCTATACAATGAGCAGTTCTTC.

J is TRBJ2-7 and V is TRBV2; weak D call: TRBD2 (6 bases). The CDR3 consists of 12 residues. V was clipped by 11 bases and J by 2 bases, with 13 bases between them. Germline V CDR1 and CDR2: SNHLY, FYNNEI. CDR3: CASLGLAYEQYF. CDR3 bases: TGTGCCTCCCTGGGACTGGCCTACGAGCAGTACTTC.

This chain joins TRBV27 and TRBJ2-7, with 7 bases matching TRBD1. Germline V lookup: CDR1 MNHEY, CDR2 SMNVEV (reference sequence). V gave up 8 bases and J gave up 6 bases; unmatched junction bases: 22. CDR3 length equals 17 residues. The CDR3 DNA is TGTGCCAGCTTCTCTCAAATTAACCTCGCCGGGACAGTCGAGCAGTACTTC. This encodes CASFSQINLAGTVEQYF.

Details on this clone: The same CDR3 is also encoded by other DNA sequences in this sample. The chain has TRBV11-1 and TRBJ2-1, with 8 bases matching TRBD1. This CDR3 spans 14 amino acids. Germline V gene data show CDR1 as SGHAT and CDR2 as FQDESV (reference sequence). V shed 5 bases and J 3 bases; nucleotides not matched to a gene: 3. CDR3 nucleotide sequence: TGTGCCAGCAGCCGGACAGGGAACTACAATGAGCAGTTCTTC. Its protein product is CASSRTGNYNEQFF.

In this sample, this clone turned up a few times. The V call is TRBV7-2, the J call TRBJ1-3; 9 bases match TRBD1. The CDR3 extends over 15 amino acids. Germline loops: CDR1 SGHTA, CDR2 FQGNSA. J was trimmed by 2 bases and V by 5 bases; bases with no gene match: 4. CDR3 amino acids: CASSTYRGPGNTIYF. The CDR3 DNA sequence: TGTGCCAGCAGCACCTACAGGGGGCCTGGAAACACCATATATTTT.

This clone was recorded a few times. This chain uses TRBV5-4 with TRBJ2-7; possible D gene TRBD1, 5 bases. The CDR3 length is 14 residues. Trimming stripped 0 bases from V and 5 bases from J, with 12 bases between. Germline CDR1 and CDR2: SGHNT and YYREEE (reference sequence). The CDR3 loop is CASSLGQGYNEQYF. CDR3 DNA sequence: TGTGCCAGCAGCTTGGGCCAGGGATATAACGAGCAGTACTTC.

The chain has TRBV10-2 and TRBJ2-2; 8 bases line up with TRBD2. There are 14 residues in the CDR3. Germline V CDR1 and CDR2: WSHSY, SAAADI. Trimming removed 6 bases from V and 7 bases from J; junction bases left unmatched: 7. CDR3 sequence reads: CASSPSGRYGELFF. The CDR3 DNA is TGCGCCAGCAGCCCGAGCGGGAGATACGGGGAGCTGTTTTTT.

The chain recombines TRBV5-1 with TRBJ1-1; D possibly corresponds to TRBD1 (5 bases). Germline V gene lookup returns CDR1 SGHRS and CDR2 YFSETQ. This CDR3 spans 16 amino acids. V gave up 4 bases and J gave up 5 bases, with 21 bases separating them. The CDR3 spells CASSKGLRAGVTEAFF. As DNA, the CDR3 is TGCGCCAGCAGCAAGGGCCTCAGGGCTGGGGTAACTGAAGCTTTCTTT.